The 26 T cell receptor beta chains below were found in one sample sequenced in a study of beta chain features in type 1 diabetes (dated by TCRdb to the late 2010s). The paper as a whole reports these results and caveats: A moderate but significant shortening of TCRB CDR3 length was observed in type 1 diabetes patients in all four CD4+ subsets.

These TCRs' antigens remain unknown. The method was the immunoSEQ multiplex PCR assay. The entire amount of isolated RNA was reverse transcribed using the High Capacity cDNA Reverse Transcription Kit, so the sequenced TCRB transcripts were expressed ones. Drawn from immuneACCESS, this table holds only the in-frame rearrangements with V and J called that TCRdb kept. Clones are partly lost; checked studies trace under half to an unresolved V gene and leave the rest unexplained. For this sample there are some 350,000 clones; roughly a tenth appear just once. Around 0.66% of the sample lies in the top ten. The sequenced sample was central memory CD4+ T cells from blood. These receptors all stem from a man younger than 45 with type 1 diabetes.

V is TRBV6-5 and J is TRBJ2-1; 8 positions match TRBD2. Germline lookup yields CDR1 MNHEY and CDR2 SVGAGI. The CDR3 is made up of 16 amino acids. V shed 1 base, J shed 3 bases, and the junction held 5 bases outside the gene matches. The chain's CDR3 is CASSYWTSWIYNEQFF. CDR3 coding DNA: TGTGCCAGCAGTTACTGGACTAGCTGGATCTACAATGAGCAGTTCTTC.

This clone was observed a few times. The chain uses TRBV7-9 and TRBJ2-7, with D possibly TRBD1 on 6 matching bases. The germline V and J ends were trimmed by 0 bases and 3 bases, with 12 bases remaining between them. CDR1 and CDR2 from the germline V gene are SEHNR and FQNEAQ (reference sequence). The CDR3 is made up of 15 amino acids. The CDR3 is CASSLAQTGRYEQYF. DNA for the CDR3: TGTGCCAGCAGCTTAGCGCAAACAGGGCGCTACGAGCAGTACTTC.

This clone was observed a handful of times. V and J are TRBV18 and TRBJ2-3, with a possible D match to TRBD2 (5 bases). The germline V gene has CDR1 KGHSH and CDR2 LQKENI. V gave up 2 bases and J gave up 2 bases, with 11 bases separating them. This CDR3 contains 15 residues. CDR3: CASSPDYLATDTQYF. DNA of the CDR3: TGTGCCAGCTCACCAGACTACCTCGCCACAGATACGCAGTATTTT.

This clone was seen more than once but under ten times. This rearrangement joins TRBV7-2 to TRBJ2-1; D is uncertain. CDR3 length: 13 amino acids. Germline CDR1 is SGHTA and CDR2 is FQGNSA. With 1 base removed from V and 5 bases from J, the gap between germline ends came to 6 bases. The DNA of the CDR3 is TGTGCCAGCAGCTTAGGGACCAACAATGAGCAGTTCTTC. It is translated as CASSLGTNNEQFF.

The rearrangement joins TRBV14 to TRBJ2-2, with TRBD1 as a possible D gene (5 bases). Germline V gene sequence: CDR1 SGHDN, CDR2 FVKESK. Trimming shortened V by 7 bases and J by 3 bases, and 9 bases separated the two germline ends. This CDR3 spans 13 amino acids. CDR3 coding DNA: TGTGCCAGCATGGGGCAGTACACCGGGGAGCTGTTTTTT. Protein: CASMGQYTGELFF.

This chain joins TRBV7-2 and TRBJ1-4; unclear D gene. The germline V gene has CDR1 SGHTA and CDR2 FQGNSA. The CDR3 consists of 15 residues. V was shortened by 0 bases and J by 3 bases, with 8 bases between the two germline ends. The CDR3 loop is CASSLAAGPNEKLFF. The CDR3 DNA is TGTGCCAGCAGCTTAGCGGCGGGTCCTAATGAAAAACTGTTTTTT.

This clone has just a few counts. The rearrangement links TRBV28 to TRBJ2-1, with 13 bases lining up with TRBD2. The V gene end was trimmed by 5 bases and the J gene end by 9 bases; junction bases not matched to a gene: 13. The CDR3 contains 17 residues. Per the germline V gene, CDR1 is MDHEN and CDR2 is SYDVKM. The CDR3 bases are TGTGCCAGCAGTGGGACACTAGCGGGAGGGCTGGGTGGTGAGCAGTTCTTC. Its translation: CASSGTLAGGLGGEQFF.

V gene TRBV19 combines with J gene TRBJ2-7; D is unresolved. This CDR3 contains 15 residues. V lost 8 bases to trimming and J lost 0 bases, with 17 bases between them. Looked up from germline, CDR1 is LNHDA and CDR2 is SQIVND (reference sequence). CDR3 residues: CASANQGSNSYEQYF. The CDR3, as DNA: TGTGCCAGTGCCAATCAAGGGTCCAACTCCTACGAGCAGTACTTC. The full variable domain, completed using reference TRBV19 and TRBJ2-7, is DGGITQSPKYLFRKEGQNVTLSCEQNLNHDAMYWYRQDPGQGLRLIYYSQIVNDFQKGDIAEGYSVSREKKESFPLTVTSAQKNPTAFYLCASANQGSNSYEQYFGPGTRLTVT.

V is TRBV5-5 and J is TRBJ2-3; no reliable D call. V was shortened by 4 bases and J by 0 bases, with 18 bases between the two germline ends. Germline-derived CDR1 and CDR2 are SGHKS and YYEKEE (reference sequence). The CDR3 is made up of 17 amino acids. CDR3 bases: TGTGCCAGCAGCCCCACACCAATCGGAGTAAGCACAGATACGCAGTATTTT. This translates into CASSPTPIGVSTDTQYF.

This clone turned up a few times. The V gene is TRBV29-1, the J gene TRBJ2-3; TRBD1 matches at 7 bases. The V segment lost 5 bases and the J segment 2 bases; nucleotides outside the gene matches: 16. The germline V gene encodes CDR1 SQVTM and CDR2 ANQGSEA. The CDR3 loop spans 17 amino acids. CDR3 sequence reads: CSVRWDKGQSNTDTQYF. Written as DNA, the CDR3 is TGCAGCGTTCGGTGGGATAAGGGACAGAGTAACACAGATACGCAGTATTTT.

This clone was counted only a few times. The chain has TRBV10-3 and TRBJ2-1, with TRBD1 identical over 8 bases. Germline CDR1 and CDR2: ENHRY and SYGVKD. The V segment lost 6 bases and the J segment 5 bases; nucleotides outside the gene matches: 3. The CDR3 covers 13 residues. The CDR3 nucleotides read TGTGCCATCAGCGGACAGGGCCACAATGAGCAGTTCTTC. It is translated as CAISGQGHNEQFF.

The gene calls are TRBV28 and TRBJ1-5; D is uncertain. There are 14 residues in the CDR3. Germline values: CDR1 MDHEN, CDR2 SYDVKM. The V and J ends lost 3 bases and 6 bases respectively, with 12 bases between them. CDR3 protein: CASSFGVKAQPQHF. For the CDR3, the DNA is TGTGCCAGCAGTTTCGGGGTTAAGGCTCAGCCCCAGCATTTT.

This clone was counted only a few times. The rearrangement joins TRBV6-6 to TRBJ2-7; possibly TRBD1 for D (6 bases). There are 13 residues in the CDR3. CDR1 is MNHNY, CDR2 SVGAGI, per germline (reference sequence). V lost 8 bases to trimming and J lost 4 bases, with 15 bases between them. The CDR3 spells CASFGTTQYEQYF. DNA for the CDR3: TGTGCCAGCTTCGGGACAACACAGTACGAGCAGTACTTC.

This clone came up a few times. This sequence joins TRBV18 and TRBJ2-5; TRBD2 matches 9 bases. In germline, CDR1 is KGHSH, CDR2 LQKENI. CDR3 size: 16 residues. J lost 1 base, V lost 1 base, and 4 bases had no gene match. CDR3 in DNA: TGTGCCAGCTCACCACTTCAGACTAGCGGCCAAGAGACCCAGTACTTC. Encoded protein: CASSPLQTSGQETQYF.

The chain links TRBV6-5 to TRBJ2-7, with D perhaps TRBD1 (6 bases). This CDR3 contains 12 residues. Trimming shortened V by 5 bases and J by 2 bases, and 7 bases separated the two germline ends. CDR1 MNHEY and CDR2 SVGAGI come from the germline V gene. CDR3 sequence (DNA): TGTGCCAGCAGTGGGGACACCTACGAGCAGTACTTC. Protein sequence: CASSGDTYEQYF.

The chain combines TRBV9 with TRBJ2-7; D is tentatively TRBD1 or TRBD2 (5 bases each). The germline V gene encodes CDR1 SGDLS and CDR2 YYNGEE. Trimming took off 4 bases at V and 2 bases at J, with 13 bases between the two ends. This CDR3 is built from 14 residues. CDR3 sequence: CASSTRDGTYEQYF. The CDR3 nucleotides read TGTGCCAGCAGCACCCGGGACGGGACCTACGAGCAGTACTTC.

CDR3 in amino acids: CASSVDAGWDTQYF. CDR3 nucleotide sequence: TGTGCCAGCAGCGTAGATGCGGGGTGGGATACGCAGTATTTT. This chain links TRBV9 with TRBJ2-3; D possibly corresponds to TRBD2 (6 bases). CDR3 length equals 14 residues. Germline V gene lookup returns CDR1 SGDLS and CDR2 YYNGEE. V gave up 0 bases and J gave up 6 bases, with 11 bases separating them.

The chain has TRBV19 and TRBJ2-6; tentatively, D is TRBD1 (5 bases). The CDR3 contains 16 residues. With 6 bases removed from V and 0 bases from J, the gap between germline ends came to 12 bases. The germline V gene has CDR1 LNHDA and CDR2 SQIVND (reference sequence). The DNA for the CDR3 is TGTGCCAGTAGCGCAGGGTTTCTCTCTGGGGCCAACGTCCTGACTTTC. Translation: CASSAGFLSGANVLTF. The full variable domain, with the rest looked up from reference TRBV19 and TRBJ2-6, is DGGITQSPKYLFRKEGQNVTLSCEQNLNHDAMYWYRQDPGQGLRLIYYSQIVNDFQKGDIAEGYSVSREKKESFPLTVTSAQKNPTAFYLCASSAGFLSGANVLTFGAGSRLTVL.

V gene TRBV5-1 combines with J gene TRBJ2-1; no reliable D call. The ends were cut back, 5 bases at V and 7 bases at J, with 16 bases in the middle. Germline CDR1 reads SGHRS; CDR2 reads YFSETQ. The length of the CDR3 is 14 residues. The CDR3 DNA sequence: TGCGCCAGCAGTAGGAACCCCGAAGAAAATGAGCAGTTCTTC. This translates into CASSRNPEENEQFF.

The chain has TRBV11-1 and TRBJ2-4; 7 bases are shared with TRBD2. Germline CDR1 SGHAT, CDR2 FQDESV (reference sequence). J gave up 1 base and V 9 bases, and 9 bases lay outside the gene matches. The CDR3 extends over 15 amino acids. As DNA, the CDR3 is TGTGCCAGTACGGGGGGAGCCAAGGCCAAAAACATTCAGTACTTC. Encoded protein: CASTGGAKAKNIQYF.

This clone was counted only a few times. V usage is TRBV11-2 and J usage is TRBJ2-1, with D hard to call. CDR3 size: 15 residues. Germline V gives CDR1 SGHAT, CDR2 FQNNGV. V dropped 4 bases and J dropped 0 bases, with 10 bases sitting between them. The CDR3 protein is CASSSALYSYNEQFF. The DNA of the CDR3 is TGTGCCAGCAGCTCAGCCCTTTACTCCTACAATGAGCAGTTCTTC. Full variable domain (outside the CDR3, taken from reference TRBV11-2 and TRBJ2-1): EAGVAQSPRYKIIEKRQSVAFWCNPISGHATLYWYQQILGQGPKLLIQFQNNGVVDDSQLPKDRFSAERLKGVDSTLKIQPAKLEDSAVYLCASSSALYSYNEQFFGPGTRLTVL.

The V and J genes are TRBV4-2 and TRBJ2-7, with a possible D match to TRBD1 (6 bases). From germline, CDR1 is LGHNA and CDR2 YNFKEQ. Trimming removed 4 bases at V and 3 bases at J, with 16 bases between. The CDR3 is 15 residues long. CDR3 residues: CASSPTTGLGYEQYF. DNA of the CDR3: TGTGCCAGCAGCCCTACTACAGGGTTGGGCTACGAGCAGTACTTC.

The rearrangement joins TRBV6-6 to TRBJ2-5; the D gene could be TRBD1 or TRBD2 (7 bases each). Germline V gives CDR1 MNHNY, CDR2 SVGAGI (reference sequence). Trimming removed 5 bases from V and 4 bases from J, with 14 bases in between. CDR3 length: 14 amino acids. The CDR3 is CASSVQGRGETQYF. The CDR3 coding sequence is TGTGCCAGCAGTGTACAGGGGAGGGGAGAGACCCAGTACTTC.

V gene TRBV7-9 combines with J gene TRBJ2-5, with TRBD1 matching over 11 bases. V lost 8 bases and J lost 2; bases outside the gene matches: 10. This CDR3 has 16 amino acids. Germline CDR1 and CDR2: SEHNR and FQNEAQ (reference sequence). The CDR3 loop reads CASVRRGQGDQETQYF. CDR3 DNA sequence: TGTGCCAGCGTAAGACGGGGACAGGGGGATCAAGAGACCCAGTACTTC.

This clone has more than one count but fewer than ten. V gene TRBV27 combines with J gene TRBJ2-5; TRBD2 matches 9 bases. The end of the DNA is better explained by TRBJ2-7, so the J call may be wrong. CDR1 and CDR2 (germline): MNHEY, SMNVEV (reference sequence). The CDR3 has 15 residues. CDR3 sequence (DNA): TGTGCCAGCAGTTTACTCGCGGGAGGGCCCTACGAGCAGTACTTC. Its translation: CASSLLAGGPYEQYF.

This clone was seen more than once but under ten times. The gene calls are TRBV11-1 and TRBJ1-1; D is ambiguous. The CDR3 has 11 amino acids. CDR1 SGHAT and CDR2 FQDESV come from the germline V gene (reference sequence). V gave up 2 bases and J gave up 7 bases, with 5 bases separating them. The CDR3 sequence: CASSLNGEAFF. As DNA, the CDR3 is TGTGCCAGCAGCTTAAACGGTGAAGCTTTCTTT.